The sequence of this TCR beta chain was determined in a study of OX40 agonist ivuxolimab in advanced cancers. Study findings and constraints: Among the nonresponders, some also had low normalized T-cell clonal expansion.

Generated by immunoSEQ multiplex PCR, the TCRdb table keeps only in-frame clones and is missing some. Found here are roughly 20,000 clones, 74% of them singletons; the top ten hold 33%. The V gene lost 0 bases and the J gene lost 8 bases, with 11 bases spanning the gap. The CDR3 consists of 15 residues. Germline V gene sequence: CDR1 MNHEY, CDR2 SVGAGI. As concerns this clone: Its antigen is still unknown.

The source is an adult with an advanced solid tumor such as melanoma, head and neck, liver or kidney cancer. This sequence joins TRBV6-5 and TRBJ1-6; weak D call: TRBD1 (5 bases). This specimen was CD4+ or CD8+ T cells sorted from blood, taken in a trial of the OX40 agonist ivuxolimab. CDR3 in amino acids: CASSYSDQGYSPLHF. In DNA form, the CDR3 reads TGTGCCAGCAGTTACTCAGACCAGGGCTATTCACCCCTCCACTTT.